This T cell receptor beta chain was retrieved from a study of T cell responses to AZD1222 COVID-19 vaccine. Produced via immunoSEQ multiplex PCR; TCRdb's table is partial and in-frame only. Of under 200,000 clones in the sample, around nine tenths were seen once. The input for sequencing was peripheral blood, taken on day 0 of AZD1222 vaccination. This clonotype was obtained from an adult in good health.

Here the CDR3 DNA reads TGTGCCAGCAGTGAAGGGGGCCGACGGGGCAATCAGCCCCAGCATTTT. This gives the protein CASSEGGRRGNQPQHF. The chain employs TRBV2 and TRBJ1-5, with a possible D match to TRBD1 (5 bases). V shed 1 base and J shed 2 bases, with 12 bases lying between them. CDR1 SNHLY and CDR2 FYNNEI come from the germline V gene. CDR3 length: 16 residues.